This entry lists 9 T cell receptor beta chains sequenced from one sample in a study of blood T cells in healthy people across ages. Next came a second PCR, run for roughly 6 to 11 cycles, which used a sample-barcoded 5' primer along with a J-beta primer mix. TCRdb called the 5' RACE reads again in MiXCR, with one record for every CDR3 protein. The top ten hold about 42% of the sample, which has roughly 720,000 distinct CDR3 sequences, about 53% seen once. The sequenced sample consisted of blood. The receptor set was obtained from an elderly man in good health.

The chain employs TRBV20-1 and TRBJ2-7; 8 positions agree with TRBD2. Looked up from germline, CDR1 is DFQATT and CDR2 is SNEGSKA (reference sequence). The CDR3 loop spans 13 amino acids. Losses at the gene ends were 7 bases for V and 0 bases for J; bases not matched to a gene: 5. The CDR3 nucleotides read TGCAGTGAGAAAACTAGCGGCTCCTACGAGCAGTACTTC. This codes for CSEKTSGSYEQYF.

V and J are TRBV24-1 and TRBJ2-6; D perhaps matches TRBD2 (5 bases). Looked up from germline, CDR1 is KGHDR and CDR2 is SFDVKD. Trimming removed 5 bases at V and 3 bases at J, with 7 bases between. The CDR3 sequence is 14 residues long. The CDR3 loop reads CATSGGLGANVLTF. CDR3 sequence (DNA): TGTGCCACCAGTGGCGGGCTTGGGGCCAACGTCCTGACTTTC.

V and J are TRBV6-1 and TRBJ2-4; D gene uncertain. Judging by the DNA end, TRBJ2-7 fits better; the J call may be wrong. CDR1 and CDR2 from the germline V gene are MNHNS and SASEGT. The CDR3 consists of 13 residues. The CDR3 DNA reads as TGTGCCAGCAGTCACCTAAGGATGAACGAGCAGTACTTC. Its translation: CASSHLRMNEQYF.

The V call is TRBV6-1, the J call TRBJ1-3, with D unclear. Trimming removed 6 bases from V and 4 bases from J, with 16 bases in between. The length of the CDR3 is 15 residues. The germline CDR1 and CDR2 sequences are MNHNS and SASEGT. The CDR3 coding sequence is TGTGCCAGCAGAGTGCGCCGAGAAGTGGGAAACACCATATATTTT. It codes for CASRVRREVGNTIYF.

Regarding this clonotype: The junction departs from the called germline gene at one end, perhaps through a read error. This chain links TRBV5-1 with TRBJ1-1; D gene ambiguous. Germline CDR1 SGHRS, CDR2 YFSETQ. CDR3 length: 14 amino acids. The CDR3 reads CASSLEALNTEAFF. CDR3 in DNA: TGTGCCAGCAGCTTAGAAGCGTTGAACACTGAAGCTTTCTTT.

The chain employs TRBV11-1 and TRBJ2-7, with 8 bases that match TRBD1. The CDR3 totals 16 residues. CDR1 is SGHAT and CDR2 is FQDESV in the germline V gene (reference sequence). V dropped 5 bases and J dropped 0; count of bases not matched to a gene: 9. This chain's CDR3 is CASSPRTGRSSYEQYF. CDR3 nucleotide sequence: TGTGCCAGCAGCCCCCGGACAGGGCGAAGCTCCTACGAGCAGTACTTC.

V and J are TRBV6-5 and TRBJ2-5; D might be TRBD2 (5 bases). CDR3 length: 12 residues. Germline V gene sequence: CDR1 MNHEY, CDR2 SVGAGI. Trimming left V 6 bases short and J 9 bases short, with 14 bases between. CDR3 DNA sequence: TGTGCCAGCAGCAGCGGAACGACGGCCCAGTACTTC. Its translation: CASSSGTTAQYF.

This clonotype was seen only a few times. V is TRBV11-2 and J is TRBJ2-1; D call uncertain. Germline V gives CDR1 SGHAT, CDR2 FQNNGV. Deletions cut 4 bases from V and 10 bases from J, with 8 bases between. This CDR3 is built from 11 residues. The CDR3 region has the DNA TGTGCCAGCAGCTGGTTGAGGGAGCAGTTCTTC. Translating gives CASSWLREQFF.

There are many counts of this clonotype. This chain joins TRBV2 and TRBJ2-7, with TRBD1 identical over 8 bases. Germline loops: CDR1 SNHLY, CDR2 FYNNEI. This CDR3 is 19 amino acids long. With V trimmed by 2 bases and J by 2 bases, 17 bases remained unmatched. The DNA of the CDR3 is TGTGCCAGCAGTGAACTTGGTTGGGACTCGACAGGGGATACCTACGAGCAGTACTTC. It specifies CASSELGWDSTGDTYEQYF.